The sequence of this TCR beta chain was determined in a study of shared clonotypes between healthy human individuals. In the study overall: The plates for each donor numbered three CD4 naive, three CD4 memory, two CD8 naive and one CD8 memory. Findings and caveats of the study: The generation probabilities recorded for non-shared clonotypes fell below those of clonotypes shared by all four donors.

For this clone: Its antigen remains unknown.

V was trimmed by 4 bases and J by 0 bases, leaving 2 bases between them. This CDR3 has 12 residues. CDR1 is MGHDK, CDR2 SYGVNS, per germline. Some clones are missing from TCRdb's copy, which holds only in-frame ones; the method was immunoSEQ multiplex PCR. The sample shows approximately 350,000 clones, 95% to 97% of them seen only once. The chain combines TRBV25-1 with TRBJ2-3; no definite D call. Sequences were obtained from memory CD8+ T cells sorted from blood. Subset of the sample: CD45RO+ cells pooled with CCR7-negative TemRA cells. This TCR was sampled from a man aged 25-45 years in good health. DNA of the CDR3: TGTGCCAGCAGTGGGAGCACAGATACGCAGTATTTT. Protein: CASSGSTDTQYF.